This entry lists 20 T cell receptor beta chains sequenced from one sample in a study of blood T cell repertoires in COVID-19. Only in-frame clones appear in the TCRdb table, and some are missing; sequencing was by immunoSEQ multiplex PCR. The table includes about 250,000 clones, roughly 91% detected once. Material: PBMCs or T cells enriched from blood (not recorded which). The receptors here all came from a man aged 40-49 years who had recovered from COVID-19.

V and J are TRBV12-3 or TRBV12-4 and TRBJ2-7; D remains ambiguous. Trimming removed 3 bases at V and 2 bases at J, with 8 bases between. This CDR3 is built from 13 residues. The DNA of the CDR3 is TGTGCCAGCAGTTTTGGGCTGGCCTACGAGCAGTACTTC. This gives the protein CASSFGLAYEQYF.

The rearrangement joins TRBV7-9 to TRBJ1-6; 9 positions agree with TRBD1. Germline CDR1 and CDR2: SEHNR and FQNEAQ (reference sequence). The CDR3 runs to 16 residues. V lost 1 base to trimming and J lost 7 bases; unmatched junction nucleotides: 5. The CDR3 coding sequence is TGTGCCAGCAGCTTAGGACAGGGGGTCGGGAATTCACCCCTCCACTTT. Its protein product is CASSLGQGVGNSPLHF.

CDR3 protein: CASSQNRDSNSEQYF. In DNA form, the CDR3 reads TGTGCCAGCAGCCAGAACCGGGACAGCAACAGCGAGCAGTACTTC. This chain uses TRBV14 with TRBJ2-7; 7 bases fit TRBD1. The CDR3 covers 15 residues. V gave up 3 bases and J gave up 6 bases; unmatched junction bases: 11. Germline V lookup: CDR1 SGHDN, CDR2 FVKESK.

CDR3 residues: CSVPERAGGRRDTQYF. Here the CDR3 DNA reads TGCAGCGTTCCAGAACGAGCGGGAGGGCGGCGAGATACGCAGTATTTT. The chain links TRBV29-1 to TRBJ2-3; the match to TRBD2 covers 10 bases. V lost 5 bases to trimming and J lost 5 bases; unmatched junction nucleotides: 13. The CDR3 length is 16 residues. The germline CDR1 and CDR2 sequences are SQVTM and ANQGSEA.

This chain connects TRBV5-1 to TRBJ1-6, with D unclear. Trimming stripped 0 bases from V and 7 bases from J, with 11 bases between. The CDR3 has 15 residues. The germline CDR1 and CDR2 sequences are SGHRS and YFSETQ. CDR3 DNA sequence: TGCGCCAGCAGCTTGGCTTGGGCCTCCAATTCACCCCTCCACTTT. Translation: CASSLAWASNSPLHF.

This clone turned up a few times. The chain employs TRBV19 and TRBJ1-2; no clear D. V was clipped by 0 bases and J by 8 bases, with 10 bases between them. The CDR3 extends over 13 amino acids. Germline V lookup: CDR1 LNHDA, CDR2 SQIVND (reference sequence). The CDR3 DNA reads as TGTGCCAGTAGTATAGACACGACGAGGGGCTACACCTTC. Translation gives CASSIDTTRGYTF.

The chain combines TRBV10-3 with TRBJ2-1; 13 positions agree with TRBD2. CDR3 length equals 18 residues. Germline V lookup: CDR1 ENHRY, CDR2 SYGVKD. The junction had 7 bases not matched to a gene; V was cut back by 2 bases and J by 3 bases. The CDR3 loop is CAISEPGTSGNFYNEQFF. The CDR3 DNA reads as TGTGCCATCAGTGAGCCCGGGACTAGCGGGAACTTCTACAATGAGCAGTTCTTC.

The chain is built from TRBV5-1 and TRBJ2-3; tentative D call: TRBD2 (5 bases). The CDR3 is 13 residues long. V lost 4 bases, J lost 4 bases, and 10 bases lay in between. The germline gives CDR1 SGHRS, CDR2 YFSETQ. CDR3 nucleotide sequence: TGCGCCAGCAGCCCGGGGTGGCCAGATACGCAGTATTTT. It translates to CASSPGWPDTQYF. Full variable domain (remainder filled in from reference TRBV5-1 and TRBJ2-3): KAGVTQTPRYLIKTRGQQVTLSCSPISGHRSVSWYQQTPGQGLQFLFEYFSETQRNKGNFPGRFSGRQFSNSRSEMNVSTLELGDSALYLCASSPGWPDTQYFGPGTRLTVL.

This rearrangement joins TRBV28 to TRBJ2-2; 9 positions match TRBD1. The CDR3 extends over 16 amino acids. V shed 2 bases and J 4 bases; nucleotides not matched to a gene: 5. Per the germline V gene, CDR1 is MDHEN and CDR2 is SYDVKM. In DNA form, the CDR3 reads TGTGCCAGCAGTTTACCCGGGACAGGGTCCACCGGGGAGCTGTTTTTT. Residues: CASSLPGTGSTGELFF.

The CDR3: CASSFKLSEQFF. The CDR3 nucleotides are TGTGCCAGCAGTTTTAAGCTGAGTGAGCAGTTCTTC. The chain has TRBV12-3 or TRBV12-4 and TRBJ2-1; D is uncertain. V was pared by 3 bases and J by 9 bases, with 9 bases between. This CDR3 has 12 residues.

This sequence joins TRBV7-6 and TRBJ1-4; 9 nucleotides agree with TRBD1. The ends lost 1 base at V and 3 bases at J; junction bases unmatched: 6. The V gene's germline CDR1 is SGHVS and CDR2 FNYEAQ. This CDR3 has 17 residues. The CDR3 region is CASSLDRGHKANEKLFF. CDR3 DNA sequence: TGTGCCAGCAGCTTAGACAGGGGGCATAAGGCTAATGAAAAACTGTTTTTT.

This chain connects TRBV14 to TRBJ2-1; 11 positions agree with TRBD2. V trimming: 4 bases; J trimming: 8 bases; junction bases outside the gene matches: 13. Germline V gene data show CDR1 as SGHDN and CDR2 as FVKESK. The CDR3 consists of 17 residues. The DNA for the CDR3 is TGTGCCAGCAGCCCCGAGCCGGGACTAGCGGCATGGGATGAGCAGTTCTTC. It translates to CASSPEPGLAAWDEQFF.

Only a few counts were recorded for this clone. The chain uses TRBV4-2 and TRBJ1-4; TRBD1 is a possible D gene (5 bases). The V end lost 1 base, the J end lost 7 bases, and 19 bases lay between the germline ends. The V gene's germline CDR1 is LGHNA and CDR2 YNFKEQ. The CDR3 is 17 amino acids. CDR3 protein: CASSQGSGGTSGEKLFF. The CDR3 region has the DNA TGTGCCAGCAGCCAAGGCTCCGGGGGAACTAGTGGTGAAAAACTGTTTTTT.

The V and J genes are TRBV5-4 and TRBJ1-2, with D possibly matching TRBD1 (6 bases). V gave up 0 bases and J gave up 3 bases, with 12 bases separating them. In germline, CDR1 is SGHNT, CDR2 YYREEE (reference sequence). The CDR3 length is 15 residues. The CDR3 sequence: CASSLGSGVDYGYTF. CDR3 DNA: TGTGCCAGCAGCTTGGGGTCAGGGGTGGACTATGGCTACACCTTC.

The chain carries TRBV7-9 and TRBJ1-4, with D tentatively TRBD1 (6 bases). The CDR3 length is 14 residues. The V gene lost 4 bases and the J gene lost 8 bases, with 14 bases spanning the gap. Germline values: CDR1 SEHNR, CDR2 FQNEAQ (reference sequence). As DNA, the CDR3 is TGTGCCAGCAGCTCGGGACATGGAAACGAAAAACTGTTTTTT. Translation: CASSSGHGNEKLFF.

A single count supports this clone. The chain recombines TRBV7-9 with TRBJ2-7; TRBD1 aligns across 8 bases. The germline gives CDR1 SEHNR, CDR2 FQNEAQ (reference sequence). J lost 3 bases, V lost 4 bases, and 5 bases had no gene match. The CDR3 has 14 residues. The CDR3, as DNA: TGTGCCAGCAGCTCCTGGACAGGGATCTACGAGCAGTACTTC. This encodes CASSSWTGIYEQYF. Together with reference TRBV7-9 and TRBJ2-7, the CDR3 gives the full variable domain: DTGVSQNPRHKITKRGQNVTFRCDPISEHNRLYWYRQTLGQGPEFLTYFQNEAQLEKSRLLSDRFSAERPKGSFSTLEIQRTEQGDSAMYLCASSSWTGIYEQYFGPGTRLTVT.

The gene calls are TRBV7-3 and TRBJ1-1; D may be TRBD1 (6 bases). This CDR3 spans 14 amino acids. In germline, CDR1 is SGHTA, CDR2 FQGTGA. Trimming shortened V by 5 bases and J by 1 base, and 11 bases separated the two germline ends. The CDR3 sequence: CASSPGGPNTEAFF. As DNA, the CDR3 is TGTGCCAGCAGCCCGGGGGGCCCGAACACTGAAGCTTTCTTT. Full variable domain (rest looked up from reference TRBV7-3 and TRBJ1-1): GAGVSQTPSNKVTEKGKYVELRCDPISGHTALYWYRQSLGQGPEFLIYFQGTGAADDSGLPNDRFFAVRPEGSVSTLKIQRTERGDSAVYLCASSPGGPNTEAFFGQGTRLTVV.

V gene TRBV13 combines with J gene TRBJ1-5; D uncertain. Trimming cost V 5 bases and J 6 bases, with 14 bases left between them. The germline gives CDR1 PRHDT, CDR2 FYEKMQ (reference sequence). The CDR3 runs to 14 residues. CDR3 bases: TGTGCCAGCAGCGCCGGTATGACGGGTCAGCCCCAGCATTTT. Amino acid sequence: CASSAGMTGQPQHF.

J is TRBJ1-2 and V is TRBV19, with 7 bases fitting TRBD1. The CDR3 totals 14 residues. CDR1 LNHDA and CDR2 SQIVND come from the germline V gene (reference sequence). The V segment lost 2 bases and the J segment 3 bases; nucleotides outside the gene matches: 3. In nucleotides, the CDR3 is TGTGCCAGTAGTATACAGGGGGAGCACTATGGCTACACCTTC. Translating it yields CASSIQGEHYGYTF.

The chain carries TRBV4-1 and TRBJ2-7; the D gene is possibly TRBD2 (5 bases). This CDR3 is 13 amino acids long. The germline CDR1 and CDR2 sequences are MGHRA and YSYEKL. Trimming left V 4 bases short and J 7 bases short, with 14 bases between. CDR3 sequence (DNA): TGCGCCAGCAGCCCCCGGGGTTGGAGTGAGCAGTACTTC. This encodes CASSPRGWSEQYF.